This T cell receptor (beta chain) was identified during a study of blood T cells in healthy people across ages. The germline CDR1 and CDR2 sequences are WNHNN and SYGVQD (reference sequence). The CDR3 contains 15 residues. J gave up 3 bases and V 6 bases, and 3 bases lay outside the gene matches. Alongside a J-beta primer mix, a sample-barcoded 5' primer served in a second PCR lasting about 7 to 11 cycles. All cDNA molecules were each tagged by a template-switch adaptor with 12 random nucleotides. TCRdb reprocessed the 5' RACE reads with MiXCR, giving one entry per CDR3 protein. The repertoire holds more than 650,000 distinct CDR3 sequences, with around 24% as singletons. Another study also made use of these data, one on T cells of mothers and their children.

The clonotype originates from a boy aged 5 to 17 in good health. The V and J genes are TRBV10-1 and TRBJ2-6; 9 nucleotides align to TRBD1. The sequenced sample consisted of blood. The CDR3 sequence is CASRHRGRGANVLTF. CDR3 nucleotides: TGCGCCAGCAGGCACAGGGGGCGTGGGGCCAACGTCCTGACTTTC.